This TCR beta chain was obtained from a study of blood T cell repertoires in COVID-19. At the level of the study: Some COVID-19 samples were acute and others convalescent; all came from the United States, Italy and Spain.

This CDR3 spans 14 amino acids. V shed 4 bases and J 7 bases; nucleotides not matched to a gene: 7. Germline V lookup: CDR1 MNHEY, CDR2 SVGAGI. In the source study's methods: Quantification of nucleated cells was approximated via reference gene primer amplification. Produced via immunoSEQ multiplex PCR; TCRdb's table is partial and in-frame only. V, J and clone size are those of that table, while D and trimming were read from the DNA. The sample has tens of thousands of clones, approximately 78% seen once. The sequence derives from a woman aged 60-70 years with acute or convalescent COVID-19. V is TRBV6-5 and J is TRBJ1-1, with TRBD1 identical over 9 bases. The material sequenced was peripheral blood. The CDR3, as DNA: TGTGCCAGCAGTTCCCCGGGACAGGGAGTTGAAGCTTTCTTT. Translation: CASSSPGQGVEAFF.